Below, 10 T cell receptor beta chains from the same sample are listed, as sequenced in a study of T cell responses to AZD1222 COVID-19 vaccine. TCRdb's table, derived via immunoSEQ multiplex PCR, lists solely in-frame clones and lacks some. The sample contains 120,000 to 150,000 clones, roughly 91% of which appear only once. Sequencing was performed on peripheral blood, taken on day 0 of AZD1222 vaccination. These receptors were taken from an adult in good health.

This rearrangement joins TRBV28 to TRBJ2-1, with 7 nucleotides matching TRBD2. Germline assignment: CDR1 MDHEN and CDR2 SYDVKM. Trimming took 2 bases from V and 4 from J; bases not matched to a gene: 2. The CDR3 has 14 amino acids. Here the CDR3 reads CASSLKAGYNEQFF. Written as DNA, the CDR3 is TGTGCCAGCAGTTTAAAAGCGGGGTACAATGAGCAGTTCTTC.

This rearrangement joins TRBV3-1 (or the pseudogene TRBV3-2) to TRBJ2-1; 9 bases fit TRBD2. This CDR3 has 17 amino acids. Germline V gene sequence: CDR1 LGHDT, CDR2 YNNKEL (reference sequence). J was trimmed by 5 bases and V by 1 base; bases with no gene match: 9. In DNA, the CDR3 is TGTGCCAGCAGCCAAGGCCTGGCTAGCGGGGATAACAATGAGCAGTTCTTC. Encoded protein: CASSQGLASGDNNEQFF.

The V call is TRBV4-1, the J call TRBJ2-2; D unclear. Germline CDR1 and CDR2: MGHRA and YSYEKL. The length of the CDR3 is 14 residues. V was clipped by 1 base and J by 10 bases, with 13 bases between them. Here the CDR3 reads CASSQGANGEELFF. Written as DNA, the CDR3 is TGCGCCAGCAGCCAAGGGGCAAATGGGGAGGAGCTGTTTTTT.

The chain has TRBV7-2 and TRBJ2-1, with a tentative D call TRBD1 (5 bases). CDR1 and CDR2 (germline): SGHTA, FQGNSA. The CDR3 contains 16 residues. Trimming removed 0 bases at V and 5 bases at J, with 14 bases between. The CDR3 is CASSLAKQGPHNEQFF. The CDR3 DNA is TGTGCCAGCAGCTTAGCGAAGCAGGGCCCCCACAATGAGCAGTTCTTC. Full variable domain (rest looked up from reference TRBV7-2 and TRBJ2-1): GAGVSQSPSNKVTEKGKDVELRCDPISGHTALYWYRQSLGQGLEFLIYFQGNSAPDKSGLPSDRFSAERTGGSVSTLTIQRTQQEDSAVYLCASSLAKQGPHNEQFFGPGTRLTVL.

This chain uses TRBV6-5 with TRBJ1-2; D is undetermined. This CDR3 region has 16 residues. Trimming pared 6 bases from V and 0 bases from J, leaving 17 bases between. Germline CDR1 reads MNHEY; CDR2 reads SVGAGI. CDR3 bases: TGTGCCAGCAGCTACGGATTGGGGAGGGCTAACTATGGCTACACCTTC. It codes for CASSYGLGRANYGYTF.

The chain couples TRBV30 to TRBJ1-1; possibly TRBD1 for D (5 bases). Per the germline V gene, CDR1 is GTSNPN and CDR2 is SVGIG (reference sequence). The CDR3 contains 13 residues. V shed 4 bases and J shed 5 bases, with 14 bases lying between them. The CDR3 DNA sequence: TGTGCCTGGAATGAGGGGCTCCTGACTGAAGCTTTCTTT. Its translation: CAWNEGLLTEAFF.

The J gene is TRBJ1-2, the V gene TRBV13, with D perhaps matching TRBD1 (6 bases). CDR3 length: 17 amino acids. Trimming shortened V by 2 bases and J by 6 bases, and 22 bases separated the two germline ends. Germline-derived CDR1 and CDR2 are PRHDT and FYEKMQ (reference sequence). CDR3 loop: CASSLMGVQGTLNGYTF. The CDR3 coding sequence is TGTGCCAGCAGCTTAATGGGAGTACAGGGTACTCTTAATGGCTACACCTTC.

The genes are TRBV19 and TRBJ2-2, with D perhaps matching TRBD1 or TRBD2 (6 bases each). V dropped 3 bases and J dropped 5 bases, with 16 bases sitting between them. The CDR3 has 16 residues. The V gene's germline CDR1 is LNHDA and CDR2 SQIVND (reference sequence). The DNA of the CDR3 is TGTGCCAGTAGTATTGGGGGGCCCCTCGGGACCGGGGAGCTGTTTTTT. It translates to CASSIGGPLGTGELFF.

This clone was counted a single time. The chain joins TRBV19 to TRBJ1-2; no clear D. The V end was cut by 6 bases, the J end by 0 bases, with 17 bases between. This CDR3 spans 16 amino acids. In germline, CDR1 is LNHDA, CDR2 SQIVND (reference sequence). The CDR3 sequence: CASRSHRQGANYGYTF. The CDR3 bases are TGTGCCAGTAGGAGCCATCGACAAGGAGCTAACTATGGCTACACCTTC.

The chain has TRBV19 and TRBJ1-5, with D maybe TRBD1 (6 bases). V was pared by 4 bases and J by 3 bases, with 13 bases between. Per the germline V gene, CDR1 is LNHDA and CDR2 is SQIVND (reference sequence). The CDR3 length is 15 residues. CDR3 sequence: CASSNRRGYNQPQHF. The CDR3 nucleotides read TGTGCCAGTAGTAACCGCAGGGGATACAATCAGCCCCAGCATTTT.